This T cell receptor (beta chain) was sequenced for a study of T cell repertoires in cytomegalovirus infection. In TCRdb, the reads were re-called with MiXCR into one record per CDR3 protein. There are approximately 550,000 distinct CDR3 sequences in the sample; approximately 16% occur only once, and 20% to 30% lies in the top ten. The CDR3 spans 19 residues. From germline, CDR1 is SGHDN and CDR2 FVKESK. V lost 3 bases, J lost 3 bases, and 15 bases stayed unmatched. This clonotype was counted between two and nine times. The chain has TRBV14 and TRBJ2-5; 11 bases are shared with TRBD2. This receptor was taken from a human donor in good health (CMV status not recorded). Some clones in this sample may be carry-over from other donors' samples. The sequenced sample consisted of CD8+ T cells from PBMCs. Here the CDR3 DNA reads TGTGCCAGCAGCCATCGGACTAGCGGGCCTTATACACCCGAAGAGACCCAGTACTTC. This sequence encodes CASSHRTSGPYTPEETQYF. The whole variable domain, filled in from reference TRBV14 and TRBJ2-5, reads EAGVTQFPSHSVIEKGQTVTLRCDPISGHDNLYWYRRVMGKEIKFLLHFVKESKQDESGMPNNRFLAERTGGTYSTLKVQPAELEDSGVYFCASSHRTSGPYTPEETQYFGPGTRLLVL.